A single sample is the source of the 12 T cell receptor beta chains below, sequenced in a study of cytomegalovirus exposure and HLA in healthy donors. The repertoire was sequenced with immunoSEQ multiplex PCR; TCRdb's copy has only in-frame clones and lacks some. The sample consists of about 73,000 clones, around nine tenths of them appearing once. The specimen sequenced was PBMCs. The receptor set was obtained from a woman aged 18-29 years in good health and CMV-seropositive.

The chain links TRBV5-6 to TRBJ2-5; 12 nucleotides line up with TRBD1. V shed 4 bases, J shed 5 bases, and the junction held 6 bases outside the gene matches. The CDR3 sequence is 15 residues long. The germline V gene encodes CDR1 SGHDT and CDR2 YYEEEE. This chain's CDR3 is CASSRGQGALETQYF. Here the CDR3 DNA reads TGTGCCAGCAGCAGGGGACAGGGGGCACTTGAGACCCAGTACTTC. The variable domain in full, with the rest retrieved from reference TRBV5-6 and TRBJ2-5, is DAGVTQSPTHLIKTRGQQVTLRCSPKSGHDTVSWYQQALGQGPQFIFQYYEEEERQRGNFPDRFSGHQFPNYSSELNVNALLLGDSALYLCASSRGQGALETQYFGPGTRLLVL.

The J gene is TRBJ2-1, the V gene TRBV11-2; maybe TRBD1 (6 bases). The CDR3 is 16 residues long. CDR1 is SGHAT, CDR2 FQNNGV, per germline. V lost 5 bases, J lost 3 bases, and 17 bases lay in between. The CDR3 coding sequence is TGTGCCAGCAGCGTCAACAGGGTGGTACGCTACAATGAGCAGTTCTTC. Protein product: CASSVNRVVRYNEQFF.

In its sample, this clone was seen a few times. The chain joins TRBV19 to TRBJ1-2; 11 bases line up with TRBD1. Germline loops: CDR1 LNHDA, CDR2 SQIVND (reference sequence). The CDR3 is made up of 14 amino acids. Unmatched junction bases numbered 4, after V lost 7 bases and J lost 3 bases. CDR3 nucleotides: TGTGCCAGTACGGACAGGGGGCGTCACTATGGCTACACCTTC. It codes for CASTDRGRHYGYTF.

The chain uses TRBV19 and TRBJ1-4; possibly TRBD1 for D (6 bases). The CDR3 has 12 amino acids. From germline, CDR1 is LNHDA and CDR2 SQIVND (reference sequence). V was clipped by 11 bases and J by 8 bases, with 15 bases between them. CDR3 sequence (DNA): TGTGCCCTGAGGGGGATGGCAGAAAAACTGTTTTTT. It translates to CALRGMAEKLFF.

In this sample, this clone turned up a few times. J is TRBJ1-5 and V is TRBV19; possible D gene TRBD1, 6 bases. V gave up 3 bases and J gave up 0 bases, with 9 bases separating them. The CDR3 extends over 15 amino acids. Germline V gene data show CDR1 as LNHDA and CDR2 as SQIVND (reference sequence). The CDR3 sequence: CASSMIRGSNQPQHF. In DNA, the CDR3 is TGTGCCAGTAGTATGATCAGGGGTAGCAATCAGCCCCAGCATTTT.

The V gene is TRBV19, the J gene TRBJ2-5, with D perhaps TRBD2 (6 bases). Per germline, CDR1 LNHDA and CDR2 SQIVND (reference sequence). V lost 5 bases and J 0 bases, leaving 13 bases between the germline ends. This CDR3 is built from 15 residues. The CDR3, as DNA: TGTGCCAGTAGTGGTGGAGGGGCGTACCAAGAGACCCAGTACTTC. It translates to CASSGGGAYQETQYF.

This rearrangement joins TRBV5-1 to TRBJ2-3; no clear D gene. The CDR3 runs to 15 residues. The germline V gene encodes CDR1 SGHRS and CDR2 YFSETQ. V was pared by 0 bases and J by 2 bases, with 10 bases between. CDR3 sequence: CASSLVTGNTDTQYF. The CDR3 DNA reads as TGCGCCAGCAGCTTGGTGACGGGTAACACAGATACGCAGTATTTT.

This chain joins TRBV7-8 and TRBJ1-4, with D possibly TRBD1 on 6 matching bases. CDR3 length: 15 amino acids. The germline CDR1 and CDR2 sequences are SGHVS and FQNEAQ. V shed 5 bases and J shed 3 bases, with 13 bases lying between them. The CDR3, as DNA: TGTGCCAGCAGCCCAACAGGGATGCCTAATGAAAAACTGTTTTTT. This gives the protein CASSPTGMPNEKLFF.

The chain joins TRBV7-8 to TRBJ1-5; D uncertain. V lost 2 bases and J lost 1, with 12 bases in between. The length of the CDR3 is 16 residues. Germline lookup yields CDR1 SGHVS and CDR2 FQNEAQ. The CDR3 DNA follows: TGTGCCAGCAGCTTATGGTCCCAGATCAGCAATCAGCCCCAGCATTTT. This gives the protein CASSLWSQISNQPQHF.

The chain's CDR3 is CASSPPSRGTGSNEQFF. The CDR3 DNA reads TGTGCCAGCTCACCACCGTCCCGTGGGACAGGGTCCAATGAGCAGTTCTTC. The chain uses TRBV18 and TRBJ2-1; 9 nucleotides line up with TRBD1. Per the germline V gene, CDR1 is KGHSH and CDR2 is LQKENI. Trimming took 0 bases from V and 6 from J; bases not matched to a gene: 9. CDR3 length: 17 residues.

This sequence joins TRBV5-6 and TRBJ2-5; 12 nucleotides match TRBD2. The germline V gene encodes CDR1 SGHDT and CDR2 YYEEEE. This CDR3 spans 17 amino acids. Germline trimming cut 0 bases from V and 5 bases from J; bases unmatched to any gene: 8. The CDR3 protein is CASSLVTSGRSSETQYF. The CDR3 bases are TGTGCCAGCAGCTTGGTAACTAGCGGGAGGTCCAGTGAGACCCAGTACTTC.

This chain connects TRBV19 to TRBJ1-5; D possibly corresponds to TRBD1 (6 bases). The CDR3 is 14 amino acids. With 5 bases removed from V and 2 bases from J, the gap between germline ends came to 10 bases. Germline lookup yields CDR1 LNHDA and CDR2 SQIVND (reference sequence). The DNA for the CDR3 is TGTGCCAGTAGTGACAGGCTGGGCAATCAGCCCCAGCATTTT. This codes for CASSDRLGNQPQHF.